This T cell receptor beta chain was recorded in a study of blood T cells in healthy people across ages. Study results and limitations: The fall in TCR beta diversity per million T cells was roughly linear with age.

Alongside a J-beta primer mix, a sample-barcoded 5' primer served in a second PCR lasting about 7 to 11 cycles. TCRdb reprocessed the 5' RACE reads with MiXCR, giving one entry per CDR3 protein. The sample lists around 1.5 million distinct CDR3 sequences, roughly 45% seen once, with roughly 7.9% in the top ten. The germline CDR1 and CDR2 sequences are PRHDT and FYEKMQ (reference sequence). The junction had 8 bases not matched to a gene; V was cut back by 7 bases and J by 4 bases. The CDR3 length is 15 residues. Notes on this clonotype: Its antigen is unknown.

The sequence was obtained from a woman between 18 and 29 years old in good health. This chain connects TRBV13 to TRBJ2-2; 8 nucleotides align to TRBD2. Sequenced material: blood. The CDR3 loop is CASISATSVTGELFF. In nucleotides, the CDR3 is TGTGCCAGCATCTCTGCGACTAGCGTCACCGGGGAGCTGTTTTTT.